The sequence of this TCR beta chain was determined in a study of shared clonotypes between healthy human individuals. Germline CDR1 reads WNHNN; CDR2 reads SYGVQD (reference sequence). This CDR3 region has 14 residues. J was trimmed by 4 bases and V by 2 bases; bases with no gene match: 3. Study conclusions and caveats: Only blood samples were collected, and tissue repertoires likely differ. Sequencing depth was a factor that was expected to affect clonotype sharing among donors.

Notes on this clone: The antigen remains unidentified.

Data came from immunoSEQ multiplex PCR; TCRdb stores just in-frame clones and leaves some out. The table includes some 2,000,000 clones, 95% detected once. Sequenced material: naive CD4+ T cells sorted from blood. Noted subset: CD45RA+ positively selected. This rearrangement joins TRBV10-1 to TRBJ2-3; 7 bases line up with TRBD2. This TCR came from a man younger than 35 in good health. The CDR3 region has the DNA TGCGCCAGCAGTGAGGATCTAGCGGCAGATACGCAGTATTTT. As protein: CASSEDLAADTQYF.